The TCR beta chain described here comes from a study of metastatic and nonmetastatic thyroid tumors. Trimming left V 2 bases short and J 10 bases short, with 8 bases between. The CDR3 is 11 residues long. Per germline, CDR1 MDHEN and CDR2 SYDVKM. Thyroid surgery had not been preceded by any treatment in any patient. This clone is deemed medium-sized (0.01 to 0.1%). TCRdb used MiXCR to call clones anew from the PCR reads. The sample records 24,000 or so clones, roughly 19% being singletons. This TCR was recovered from a male donor with papillary thyroid cancer or a benign thyroid nodule (not recorded which). Some clones in this sample may be carry-over from other donors' samples. The specimen sequenced was blood. The chain carries TRBV28 and TRBJ1-2, with D hard to call. CDR3 DNA: TGTGCCAGCAGTTTAGACGGCGACTACACCTTC. Amino acids: CASSLDGDYTF.